This T cell receptor (beta chain) appears in the sequencing data of a study of radiation and T cells in renal cell carcinoma. Study information: Nephrectomy followed 15 Gy stereotactic body radiation by 4 weeks. Study-level findings and limits: Top tumor clonotypes rose in blood 2 weeks post-radiation, then contracted.

The CDR3 totals 14 residues. V was cut by 5 bases and J by 2 bases, with 13 bases left in between. The germline V gene has CDR1 SGHRS and CDR2 YFSETQ. Remarks on this clone: Its antigen is currently unknown.

Time point denoted: blood 2 weeks post-SBRT. The sample's treatment: 15 Gy SBRT to primary tumor, nephrectomy 4 weeks later. Blood was sampled at baseline, 2 weeks and 4 weeks after SBRT. The tumor was a clear cell renal cell carcinoma. The method was immunoSEQ multiplex PCR; TCRdb's version includes in-frame clones alone and lacks a portion of them. The sample has fewer than 150,000 clones; 88% are singletons. The chain couples TRBV5-1 to TRBJ1-2; D remains unclear. The origin of this receptor is a woman aged 70-85 years with renal cell carcinoma. The source material was blood, sampled from a patient whose treatment included radiotherapy and nephrectomy. Written as DNA, the CDR3 is TGCGCCAGCAGTTCGACGAAGATGAACTATGGCTACACCTTC. Translating it yields CASSSTKMNYGYTF. The full variable domain, rest sourced from reference TRBV5-1 and TRBJ1-2, is KAGVTQTPRYLIKTRGQQVTLSCSPISGHRSVSWYQQTPGQGLQFLFEYFSETQRNKGNFPGRFSGRQFSNSRSEMNVSTLELGDSALYLCASSSTKMNYGYTFGSGTRLTVV.